This TCR beta chain stems from a study of T cell repertoires in cytomegalovirus infection. As for the study in general: Matching HLA type, along with CMV infection, was indicated by public TCR beta signatures.

Study results and caveats: Dominant in the ex vivo response were TCR beta clonotypes restricted by HLA-C and specific for CMV. Of the TCR beta families, the public ones yielded a cumulative frequency that identified carriers of CMV plus the relevant HLA.

This CDR3 has 16 residues. CDR1 is SGDLS and CDR2 is YYNGEE in the germline V gene. V lost 5 bases to trimming and J lost 1 base, with 18 bases between them. MiXCR was run by TCRdb on the reads, yielding one entry per CDR3 protein. Here the sample spans about 490,000 distinct CDR3 sequences, approximately 10% being singletons. For this clonotype: Antigen unknown.

The sequence came from a human donor in good health (CMV status not recorded). Some clones in this sample may be carry-over from other donors' samples. This chain joins TRBV9 and TRBJ2-5, with D possibly being TRBD2 (7 bases). The source material was PBMCs. CDR3 protein: CASSGRGGDRQETQYF. The DNA of the CDR3 is TGTGCCAGCAGTGGGAGAGGGGGGGATCGCCAAGAGACCCAGTACTTC.